This TCR beta chain was profiled in a study of blood T cell repertoires in COVID-19. Clones were read by immunoSEQ multiplex PCR, and TCRdb kept only the in-frame ones, dropping some. The sample lists about 200,000 clones, around 83% seen once, with 4.9% in the top ten. This clone was counted once. The CDR3 is made up of 18 amino acids. Germline assignment: CDR1 SGHNT and CDR2 YYREEE (reference sequence). V was pared by 3 bases and J by 4 bases, with 24 bases between. The rearrangement joins TRBV5-4 to TRBJ2-3; the D gene is possibly TRBD2 (7 bases). Sequenced: peripheral blood. This TCR was recovered from a woman of 80 years or more with acute or convalescent COVID-19. The chain's CDR3 is CASSSRGAVRGAPDTQYF. The CDR3, as DNA: TGTGCCAGCAGCTCTCGGGGGGCGGTTCGGGGGGCCCCAGATACGCAGTATTTT.